The next 2 T cell receptor beta chains were all read from a single sample in a study of blood T cell repertoires in COVID-19. Data came from immunoSEQ multiplex PCR; TCRdb stores just in-frame clones and leaves some out. The table includes more than 110,000 clones, more than 80% detected once. The sequenced sample consisted of peripheral blood. These receptors were collected from an elderly woman in a cohort sampled during active or convalescent COVID-19.

The rearrangement joins TRBV7-9 to TRBJ1-1; 9 nucleotides match TRBD1. CDR3 length: 16 amino acids. Trimming removed 7 bases from V and 6 bases from J; junction bases left unmatched: 15. CDR1 and CDR2 from the germline V gene are SEHNR and FQNEAQ (reference sequence). The DNA for the CDR3 is TGTGCCAGCAACTCTCCTCTGGGACAGGGCGGTCCTGAAGCTTTCTTT. This gives the protein CASNSPLGQGGPEAFF.

V usage is TRBV6-5 and J usage is TRBJ1-1; D gene unclear. The CDR3 is made up of 12 amino acids. Germline CDR1 is MNHEY and CDR2 is SVGAGI. V was shortened by 5 bases and J by 4 bases, with 8 bases between the two germline ends. The CDR3 protein is CASSLLGTEAFF. The CDR3 coding sequence is TGTGCCAGCAGTCTACTCGGCACTGAAGCTTTCTTT.